The 21 T cell receptor beta chains below all came from one sample that was sequenced in a study of blood T cell repertoires in COVID-19. The method was immunoSEQ multiplex PCR; TCRdb's version includes in-frame clones alone and lacks a portion of them. Here the sample spans 350,000 or so clones, more than 70% being singletons. The sequenced sample was PBMCs or T cells enriched from blood (not recorded which). The receptors here all came from a woman aged 25-40 years who had been exposed to COVID-19.

The chain uses TRBV18 and TRBJ1-5, with D perhaps matching TRBD1 (5 bases). Germline CDR1 and CDR2: KGHSH and LQKENI. This CDR3 has 14 amino acids. Between the trimmed V and J ends, which lost 4 bases and 5 bases, there was a span of 12 bases. This chain's CDR3 is CASSLRVSDQPQHF. CDR3 nucleotide sequence: TGTGCCAGCTCACTCAGGGTTTCGGATCAGCCCCAGCATTTT. Full variable domain (missing parts from reference TRBV18 and TRBJ1-5): NAGVMQNPRHLVRRRGQEARLRCSPMKGHSHVYWYRQLPEEGLKFMVYLQKENIIDESGMPKERFSAEFPKEGPSILRIQQVVRGDSAAYFCASSLRVSDQPQHFGDGTRLSIL.

Only a few counts were recorded for this clone. This chain connects TRBV15 to TRBJ2-1; 8 bases are shared with TRBD2. The germline CDR1 and CDR2 sequences are LNHNV and YYDKDF (reference sequence). J gave up 9 bases and V 3 bases, and 16 bases lay outside the gene matches. The CDR3 runs to 17 residues. CDR3 sequence reads: CATSSQTGGEGGGEQFF. In DNA, the CDR3 is TGTGCCACCAGCAGTCAAACGGGAGGGGAAGGTGGGGGTGAGCAGTTCTTC.

This chain connects TRBV11-3 to TRBJ1-1; TRBD1 matches at 9 bases. The germline CDR1 and CDR2 sequences are SGHNT and YENEEA. The CDR3 consists of 15 residues. Trimming at V came to 5 bases and at J to 4 bases, leaving 8 bases not matched to a gene. CDR3 loop: CASSRRGQGGTEAFF. The DNA of the CDR3 is TGTGCCAGCAGCCGAAGGGGACAGGGCGGCACTGAAGCTTTCTTT.

V usage is TRBV25-1 and J usage is TRBJ2-5; 10 nucleotides agree with TRBD1. After removal of 6 bases from V and 0 bases from J, the junction contained 4 bases not matched to a gene. From germline, CDR1 is MGHDK and CDR2 SYGVNS. CDR3 length: 15 amino acids. CDR3 sequence (DNA): TGTGCCAGCAGCGCGGGACAGGGGCACCAAGAGACCCAGTACTTC. This codes for CASSAGQGHQETQYF.

This chain connects TRBV7-2 to TRBJ1-5; D gene unclear. V was pared by 1 base and J by 2 bases, with 6 bases between. The CDR3 length is 14 residues. CDR1 and CDR2 from the germline V gene are SGHTA and FQGNSA. CDR3 nucleotide sequence: TGTGCCAGCAGCTTAGGGGGAGGCAATCAGCCCCAGCATTTT. Residues: CASSLGGGNQPQHF.

The chain uses TRBV5-1 and TRBJ2-2; 10 bases line up with TRBD1. With V trimmed by 4 bases and J by 6 bases, 18 bases remained unmatched. Germline assignment: CDR1 SGHRS and CDR2 YFSETQ. The CDR3 consists of 19 residues. CDR3: CASSIDRDRGSRSAGELFF. The CDR3, as DNA: TGCGCCAGCAGCATCGATCGGGACAGGGGATCTAGGTCCGCCGGGGAGCTGTTTTTT.

The chain combines TRBV7-3 with TRBJ2-1; D possibly corresponds to TRBD1 (6 bases). This CDR3 region has 14 residues. The V and J ends lost 5 bases and 4 bases respectively, with 12 bases between them. Germline CDR1 and CDR2: SGHTA and FQGTGA. The CDR3 DNA is TGTGCCAGCAGCCCCTCGGGACAATACAATGAGCAGTTCTTC. This sequence encodes CASSPSGQYNEQFF.

V is TRBV7-9 and J is TRBJ1-1, with 10 positions matching TRBD1. Germline assignment: CDR1 SEHNR and CDR2 FQNEAQ (reference sequence). V gave up 8 bases and J gave up 4 bases; unmatched junction bases: 13. The CDR3 loop spans 16 amino acids. CDR3 bases: TGTGCCAGCGGGGACAGGGGTTTTCGGGGCGGCACTGAAGCTTTCTTT. Translation: CASGDRGFRGGTEAFF.

The chain employs TRBV5-1 and TRBJ1-2; 10 nucleotides match TRBD1. The CDR3 length is 15 residues. The V and J ends lost 0 bases and 8 bases, in that order; junction bases with no gene match: 7. CDR1 is SGHRS and CDR2 is YFSETQ in the germline V gene. CDR3 in amino acids: CASSLAWDRGYGYTF. Written as DNA, the CDR3 is TGCGCCAGCAGCTTGGCCTGGGACAGGGGATACGGCTACACCTTC.

This sequence joins TRBV28 and TRBJ2-1; 10 bases agree with TRBD2. The CDR3 has 16 amino acids. V shed 5 bases and J 5 bases; nucleotides not matched to a gene: 9. CDR1 is MDHEN, CDR2 SYDVKM, per germline. CDR3 sequence: CASSPSLAGGHNEQFF. In nucleotides, the CDR3 is TGTGCCAGCAGTCCCTCCTTAGCGGGAGGCCACAATGAGCAGTTCTTC.

This clone showed up just once. The chain links TRBV7-3 to TRBJ2-3; D is undetermined. V gave up 5 bases and J gave up 0 bases, with 3 bases separating them. CDR1 SGHTA and CDR2 FQGTGA come from the germline V gene. The CDR3 spans 12 residues. CDR3 bases: TGTGCCAGCAGCCCTAGCACAGATACGCAGTATTTT. It is translated as CASSPSTDTQYF.

This clone was found a few times. CDR3 loop: CASSLVGEGGNQPQHF. Here the CDR3 DNA reads TGTGCCAGCAGCTTAGTGGGCGAGGGTGGCAATCAGCCCCAGCATTTT. The chain carries TRBV7-8 and TRBJ1-5; D remains ambiguous. This CDR3 is built from 16 residues. In germline, CDR1 is SGHVS, CDR2 FQNEAQ. V lost 1 base, J lost 2 bases, and 12 bases lay in between.

The chain carries TRBV4-2 and TRBJ2-3; D gene unclear. V was trimmed by 2 bases and J by 1 base, leaving 4 bases between them. Germline V CDR1 and CDR2: LGHNA, YNFKEQ. The CDR3 is 13 residues long. Here the CDR3 reads CASSQSRTDTQYF. The DNA for the CDR3 is TGTGCCAGCAGCCAAAGCCGCACAGATACGCAGTATTTT.

CDR3 in DNA: TGTGCCAGCAGTCAATCAGGGGACCTCCCCTACAATGAGCAGTTCTTC. It specifies CASSQSGDLPYNEQFF. The rearrangement links TRBV27 to TRBJ2-1; tentative D call: TRBD1 (6 bases). There are 16 residues in the CDR3. Germline CDR1 and CDR2: MNHEY and SMNVEV (reference sequence). Trimming pared 5 bases from V and 2 bases from J, leaving 16 bases between.

This chain uses TRBV7-3 with TRBJ2-7, with D perhaps matching TRBD1 (6 bases). CDR3 length: 13 residues. V shed 5 bases and J shed 3 bases, with 11 bases lying between them. Germline CDR1 and CDR2: SGHTA and FQGTGA. The CDR3 is CASSLLQGYEQYF. The CDR3 DNA reads TGTGCCAGCAGCCTGTTACAGGGCTACGAGCAGTACTTC.

The chain couples TRBV15 to TRBJ1-1, with a weak D call TRBD1 (5 bases). V lost 3 bases to trimming and J lost 1 base, with 9 bases between them. This CDR3 region has 14 residues. Germline CDR1 LNHNV, CDR2 YYDKDF (reference sequence). CDR3 in amino acids: CATSRGGANTEAFF. The CDR3 nucleotides are TGTGCCACCAGCAGGGGCGGGGCGAACACTGAAGCTTTCTTT.

This clone was seen a few times. The rearrangement joins TRBV3-1 (or the pseudogene TRBV3-2) to TRBJ2-1; D gene uncertain. Germline values: CDR1 LGHDT, CDR2 YNNKEL (reference sequence). Trimming stripped 0 bases from V and 13 bases from J, with 7 bases between. This CDR3 spans 11 amino acids. The CDR3 region is CASSQEASQFF. The DNA for the CDR3 is TGTGCCAGCAGCCAAGAGGCCTCTCAGTTCTTC.

There are a few counts of this clone. The gene calls are TRBV3-1 (or the pseudogene TRBV3-2) and TRBJ1-2; TRBD1 agrees at 8 bases. The CDR3 is 14 residues long. Germline loops: CDR1 LGHDT, CDR2 YNNKEL (reference sequence). The trim removed 4 bases at V and 8 bases at J, leaving 9 bases unmatched. This CDR3 reads CASSRGQGREGYTF. Here the CDR3 DNA reads TGTGCCAGCAGCCGCGGACAGGGACGAGAGGGCTACACCTTC.

The genes are TRBV18 and TRBJ2-3, with D unresolved. Germline lookup yields CDR1 KGHSH and CDR2 LQKENI. The CDR3 loop spans 13 amino acids. With 0 bases removed from V and 2 bases from J, the gap between germline ends came to 3 bases. The DNA of the CDR3 is TGTGCCAGCTCACCACCTCTCACAGATACGCAGTATTTT. It encodes CASSPPLTDTQYF.

J is TRBJ1-2 and V is TRBV2, with TRBD1 identical over 7 bases. This CDR3 has 14 residues. With 5 bases clipped from V and 4 bases from J, the junction kept 7 bases outside the gene matches. Germline CDR1 and CDR2: SNHLY and FYNNEI. CDR3 nucleotide sequence: TGTGCCAGCAGTCCAAGCTCAGGGGGCTATGGCTACACCTTC. Protein sequence: CASSPSSGGYGYTF.

The V and J genes are TRBV9 and TRBJ2-5; D may be TRBD2 (6 bases). Trimming cost V 3 bases and J 0 bases, with 9 bases left between them. This CDR3 is built from 14 residues. The germline V gene encodes CDR1 SGDLS and CDR2 YYNGEE. In DNA, the CDR3 is TGTGCCAGCAGCGGTAGCGGTTACCAAGAGACCCAGTACTTC. This sequence encodes CASSGSGYQETQYF.